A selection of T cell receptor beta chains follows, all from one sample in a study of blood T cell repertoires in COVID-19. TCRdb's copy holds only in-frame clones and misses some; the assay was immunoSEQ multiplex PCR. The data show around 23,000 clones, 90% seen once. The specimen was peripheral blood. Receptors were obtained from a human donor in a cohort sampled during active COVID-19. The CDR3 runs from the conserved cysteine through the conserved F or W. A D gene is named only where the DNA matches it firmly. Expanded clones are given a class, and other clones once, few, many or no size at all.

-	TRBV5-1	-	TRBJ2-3	TGCGCCAGCAGCTTAGGGGGTGGTAACGCAGATACGCAGTATTTT	CASSLGGGNADTQYF
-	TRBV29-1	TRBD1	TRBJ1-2	TGCAGCGTCTTAACCGGGACAGTCTATGGCTACACCTTC	CSVLTGTVYGYTF
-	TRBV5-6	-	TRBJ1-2	TGTGCCAGCAGCACCTACGGTCAGGGCGATAACTATGGCTACACCTTC	CASSTYGQGDNYGYTF
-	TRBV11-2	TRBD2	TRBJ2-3	TGTGCCAGCAGTCCTCAACCGGGACTAGCGGGGAACACAGATACGCAGTATTTT	CASSPQPGLAGNTDTQYF
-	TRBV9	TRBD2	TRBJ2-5	TGTGCCAGCAGCGTACTGGGACTAGCAGTTGGAGAGACCCAGTACTTC	CASSVLGLAVGETQYF
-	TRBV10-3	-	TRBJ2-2	TGTGCCATCCACAGGGTAGGAGACACCGGGGAGCTGTTTTTT	CAIHRVGDTGELFF
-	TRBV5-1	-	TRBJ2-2	TGCGCCAGCAGCTTGGTAACGGGCACCGGGGAGCTGTTTTTT	CASSLVTGTGELFF
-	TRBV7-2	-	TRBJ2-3	TGTGCCAGCAACTTGGACATTTCTAGCACAGATACGCAGTATTTT	CASNLDISSTDTQYF
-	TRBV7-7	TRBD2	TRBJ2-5	TGTGCTAGCAGCTCGGCGGGACTAGCACTGGAGACCCAGTACTTC	CASSSAGLALETQYF
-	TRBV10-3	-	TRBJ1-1	TGTGCCACCTTGGGAGGGAAGGGGAATGGGTCAACTGAAGCTTTCTTT	CATLGGKGNGSTEAFF
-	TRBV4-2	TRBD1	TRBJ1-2	TGTGCCAGCAGCCTATCGACAGGGACTTCCTTTGGCTACACCTTC	CASSLSTGTSFGYTF
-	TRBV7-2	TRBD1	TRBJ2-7	TGTGCCAGCAGCTTAGCGGCTTCCTCAGGGACAGGGGGGTACGAGCAGTACTTC	CASSLAASSGTGGYEQYF
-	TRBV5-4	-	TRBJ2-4	TGTGCCAGCAGCTCAACAGTCGTCCTAGCCAAAAACATTCAGTACTTC	CASSSTVVLAKNIQYF
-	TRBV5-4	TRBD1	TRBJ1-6	TGTGCCAGCAGTAGTCTGACAGGGGGGCAGGATTCACCCCTCCACTTT	CASSSLTGGQDSPLHF
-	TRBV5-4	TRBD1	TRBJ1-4	TGTGCCAGCAGCAGGGGACAGGGATCTAATGAAAAACTGTTTTTT	CASSRGQGSNEKLFF
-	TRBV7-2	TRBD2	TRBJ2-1	TGTGCCAGCAGCTTCGACCGTTCGGGGGGCAATGAGCAGTTCTTC	CASSFDRSGGNEQFF
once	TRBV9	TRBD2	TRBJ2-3	TGTGCCAGCAGCCCAGAAGCGGGGCTAAGCACAGATACGCAGTATTTT	CASSPEAGLSTDTQYF
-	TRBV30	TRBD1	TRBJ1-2	TGTGCCTGGAGACGGGACAGCCAGGCGGATGGCTACACCTTC	CAWRRDSQADGYTF
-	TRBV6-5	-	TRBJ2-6	TGTGCCAGCAGTTTAACGGGCTCTGGGGCCAACGTCCTGACTTTC	CASSLTGSGANVLTF
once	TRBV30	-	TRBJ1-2	TGTGCCTGGACGGGGGGTCCCGGCTACACCTTC	CAWTGGPGYTF
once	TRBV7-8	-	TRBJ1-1	TGTGCCAGCAGCCGAGGCGGGGCGACTGAAGCTTTCTTT	CASSRGGATEAFF
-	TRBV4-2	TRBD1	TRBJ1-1	TGTGCCAGCAGCCAAGCTGGGACAGGAGCCACTGAAGCTTTCTTT	CASSQAGTGATEAFF
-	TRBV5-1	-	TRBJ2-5	TGCGCCAGCAGCTTATCCAACGGGGGGCCGTACCAAGAGACCCAGTACTTC	CASSLSNGGPYQETQYF
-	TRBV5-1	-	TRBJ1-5	TGCGCCAGCAGCTTGAGGGCCGGGACTGATCAGCCCCAGCATTTT	CASSLRAGTDQPQHF
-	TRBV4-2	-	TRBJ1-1	TGTGCCAGCAGCCAGGTCTCGACAGATCAGCATGAAGCTTTCTTT	CASSQVSTDQHEAFF
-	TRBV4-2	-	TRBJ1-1	TGTGCCAGCGCCTCAGGGGCGGGTAACACTGAAGCTTTCTTT	CASASGAGNTEAFF
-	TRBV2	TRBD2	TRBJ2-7	TGTGCCAGCAGTGAAGCGGTAATTGTACATGGGACTAGCTCGTACGAGCAGTACTTC	CASSEAVIVHGTSSYEQYF
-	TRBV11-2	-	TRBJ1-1	TGTGCCAGCAGCTTCGGGGGGGCAATTGCTGAAGCTTTCTTT	CASSFGGAIAEAFF
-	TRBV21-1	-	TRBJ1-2	TGTGCCAGCAAGGGCCGACAGGGGGCCTATGGCTACACCTTC	CASKGRQGAYGYTF
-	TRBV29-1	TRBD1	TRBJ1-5	TGCAGCTCCTCCGGGACAGGAGGGCAGCCCCAGCATTTT	CSSSGTGGQPQHF
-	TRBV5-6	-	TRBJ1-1	TGTGCCAGCAGCTTGGCCCATGGCACCGAAGCTTTCTTT	CASSLAHGTEAFF
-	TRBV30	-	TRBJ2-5	TGTGCCTGGAGTCTTAATATAAACCAAGAGACCCAGTACTTC	CAWSLNINQETQYF
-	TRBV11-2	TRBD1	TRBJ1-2	TGTGCCAGCAGCTTTACGGGACAGGCGCCGAAGGGCTACACCTTC	CASSFTGQAPKGYTF
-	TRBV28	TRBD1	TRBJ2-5	TGTGCCAGCAAAAACTTAGACAGGGTAAAAGAGACCCAGTACTTC	CASKNLDRVKETQYF
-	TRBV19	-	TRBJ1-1	TGTGCCAGTAGTATAACAGCGAACACTGAAGCTTTCTTT	CASSITANTEAFF
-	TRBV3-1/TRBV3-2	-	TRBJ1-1	TGTGCCAGCAGCTCCCTTGGGAGGTCCGCTGGGGGGAACACTGAAGCTTTCTTT	CASSSLGRSAGGNTEAFF
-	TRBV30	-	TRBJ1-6	TGTGCCTGGAGTGTAGGAGAAGTAAATTCACCCCTCCACTTT	CAWSVGEVNSPLHF
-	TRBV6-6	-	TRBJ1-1	TGTGCCAGCACCTCCAGGGGTGGGAACACTGAAGCTTTCTTT	CASTSRGGNTEAFF
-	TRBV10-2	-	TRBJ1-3	TGCGCCAGCAGTGTTGTGGCGGCTACGTCTGGAAACACCATATATTTT	CASSVVAATSGNTIYF
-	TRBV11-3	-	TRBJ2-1	TGTGCCAGCAGCTTACAGTTCAATGAGCAGTTCTTC	CASSLQFNEQFF
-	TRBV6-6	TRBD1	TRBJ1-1	TGTGCCAGCAGTATAGGGACAGGGTTGAACACTGAAGCTTTCTTT	CASSIGTGLNTEAFF